Below, 13 T cell receptor beta chains from the same sample are listed, as sequenced in a study of control samples from healthy donors and cancer patients. Clones were sequenced by immunoSEQ multiplex PCR, and TCRdb holds only the in-frame ones, with some missing. The sample includes 130,000 to 150,000 clones, 80% to 95% of them seen just once. Material: blood. The receptors here all came from a man aged 18 to 29 in good health.

Worth noting for this clone: One junction end does not reproduce the germline sequence, and a read error may be involved. V usage is TRBV12-3 or TRBV12-4 and J usage is TRBJ2-1; D might be TRBD2 (5 bases). The CDR3 sequence is 12 residues long. The CDR3 is CASSSAGVNPLF. The CDR3 bases are TGTGCCAGCAGTTCCGCCGGGGTAAACCCACTCTTC.

The rearrangement joins TRBV29-1 to TRBJ1-2; D gene unclear. The CDR3 spans 15 residues. Germline V gene sequence: CDR1 SQVTM, CDR2 ANQGSEA. Trimming took off 3 bases at V and 2 bases at J, with 16 bases between the two ends. CDR3 residues: CSVEEWQIINYGYTF. CDR3 nucleotides: TGCAGCGTTGAGGAATGGCAGATTATAAACTATGGCTACACCTTC.

This clone appeared a single time. The V gene is TRBV30, the J gene TRBJ1-5; D is ambiguous. V was trimmed by 0 bases and J by 2 bases, leaving 11 bases between them. Germline assignment: CDR1 GTSNPN and CDR2 SVGIG (reference sequence). The CDR3 totals 15 residues. CDR3 DNA sequence: TGTGCCTGGAGTGTCAGAGGGCTGGGCAATCAGCCCCAGCATTTT. Translation gives CAWSVRGLGNQPQHF. Variable domain in full (rest from reference TRBV30 and TRBJ1-5): SQTIHQWPATLVQPVGSPLSLECTVEGTSNPNLYWYRQAAGRGLQLLFYSVGIGQISSEVPQNLSASRPQDRQFILSSKKLLLSDSGFYLCAWSVRGLGNQPQHFGDGTRLSIL.

This sequence joins TRBV28 and TRBJ2-7; TRBD2 agrees at 13 bases. The junction had 4 bases not matched to a gene; V was cut back by 6 bases and J by 2 bases. The CDR3 consists of 15 residues. CDR1 and CDR2 from the germline V gene are MDHEN and SYDVKM. The CDR3 spells CASRPTSGRAYEQYF. The DNA for the CDR3 is TGTGCCAGCAGGCCAACTAGCGGGAGGGCCTACGAGCAGTACTTC. The full variable domain, in which reference TRBV28 and TRBJ2-7 provide the parts outside the CDR3, is DVKVTQSSRYLVKRTGEKVFLECVQDMDHENMFWYRQDPGLGLRLIYFSYDVKMKEKGDIPEGYSVSREKKERFSLILESASTNQTSMYLCASRPTSGRAYEQYFGPGTRLTVT.

V and J are TRBV5-6 and TRBJ2-5; D unclear. The CDR3 is 13 amino acids. Germline-derived CDR1 and CDR2 are SGHDT and YYEEEE. Deletions cut 0 bases from V and 2 bases from J, with 5 bases between. The CDR3 DNA reads TGTGCCAGCAGCTTGGACTTGCAAGAGACCCAGTACTTC. Protein sequence: CASSLDLQETQYF.

The rearrangement links TRBV27 to TRBJ2-3, with D tentatively TRBD2 (5 bases). The germline CDR1 and CDR2 sequences are MNHEY and SMNVEV (reference sequence). The V end lost 6 bases, the J end lost 0 bases, and 19 bases lay between the germline ends. The CDR3 consists of 17 residues. CDR3 coding DNA: TGTGCCAGCAGCCATTATGGAGGAGACACTAGCACAGATACGCAGTATTTT. It yields the protein CASSHYGGDTSTDTQYF.

The gene calls are TRBV7-9 and TRBJ2-3; D unclear. This CDR3 contains 15 residues. In germline, CDR1 is SEHNR, CDR2 FQNEAQ (reference sequence). The V end was cut by 1 base, the J end by 2 bases, with 10 bases between. CDR3 bases: TGTGCCAGCAGCTTAGTAGGTGGAACCACAGATACGCAGTATTTT. Translating it yields CASSLVGGTTDTQYF.

This chain connects TRBV30 to TRBJ1-1; D is uncertain. Germline CDR1 GTSNPN, CDR2 SVGIG (reference sequence). This CDR3 spans 12 amino acids. The V and J ends lost 3 bases and 4 bases respectively, with 9 bases between them. The CDR3 region has the DNA TGTGCCTGGAGGGTTGAAGGCACTGAAGCTTTCTTT. Protein product: CAWRVEGTEAFF.

The chain links TRBV18 to TRBJ2-7; 11 positions match TRBD1. Germline values: CDR1 KGHSH, CDR2 LQKENI. With 5 bases clipped from V and 4 bases from J, the junction kept 13 bases outside the gene matches. CDR3 length: 17 residues. CDR3 protein: CASSSASGTGGGYEQYF. The CDR3 DNA is TGTGCCAGCTCATCAGCCTCCGGGACAGGGGGGGGATACGAGCAGTACTTC.

The chain links TRBV28 to TRBJ2-7; D tentatively fits TRBD1 or TRBD2 (6 bases each). Germline CDR1 and CDR2: MDHEN and SYDVKM. The ends were cut back, 10 bases at V and 3 bases at J, with 19 bases in the middle. This CDR3 has 14 amino acids. The CDR3 here is CATEGDSGDYEQYF. As DNA, the CDR3 is TGTGCCACGGAGGGGGACTCGGGGGACTACGAGCAGTACTTC.

V gene TRBV19 combines with J gene TRBJ1-5, with D possibly TRBD1 on 5 matching bases. The ends were cut back, 8 bases at V and 1 base at J, with 12 bases in the middle. Germline assignment: CDR1 LNHDA and CDR2 SQIVND (reference sequence). The CDR3 covers 14 residues. CDR3 DNA sequence: TGTGCCAGTGGGTTTGAGGGGAGCAATCAGCCCCAGCATTTT. Translation: CASGFEGSNQPQHF.

The sample holds a few counts of this clone. The rearrangement joins TRBV7-9 to TRBJ1-3; 8 bases map to TRBD1. CDR3 size: 15 residues. CDR1 is SEHNR and CDR2 is FQNEAQ in the germline V gene (reference sequence). V lost 0 bases, J lost 8 bases, and 6 bases stayed unmatched. The CDR3 DNA reads as TGTGCCAGCAGCTTAGCGCAACAGGGGGGTTACACCATATATTTT. Translating it yields CASSLAQQGGYTIYF.

The CDR3 DNA reads TGTGCCAGCAGCTTAGCGGGTGTGGGGAGAACCTACGAGCAGTACTTC. Translation: CASSLAGVGRTYEQYF. This chain joins TRBV7-2 and TRBJ2-7, with D perhaps matching TRBD2 (5 bases). Germline V gives CDR1 SGHTA, CDR2 FQGNSA. Trimming pared 0 bases from V and 2 bases from J, leaving 14 bases between. The CDR3 runs 16 residues.